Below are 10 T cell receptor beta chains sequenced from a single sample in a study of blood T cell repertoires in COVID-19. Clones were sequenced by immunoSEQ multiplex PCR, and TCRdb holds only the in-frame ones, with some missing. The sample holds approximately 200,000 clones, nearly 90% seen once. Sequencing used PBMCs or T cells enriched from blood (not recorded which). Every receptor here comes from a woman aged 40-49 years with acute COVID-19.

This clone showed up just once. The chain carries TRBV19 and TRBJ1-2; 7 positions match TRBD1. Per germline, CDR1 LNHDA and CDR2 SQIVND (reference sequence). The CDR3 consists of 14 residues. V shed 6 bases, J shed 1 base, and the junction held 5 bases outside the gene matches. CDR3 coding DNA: TGTGCCAGTAGGAGGGACAGCATTAACTATGGCTACACCTTC. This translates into CASRRDSINYGYTF.

In DNA, the CDR3 is TGTGCCAGCAGCCGGGCCGGACAGGGGCCCTACGAGCAGTACTTC. Protein: CASSRAGQGPYEQYF. V and J are TRBV3-1 (or the pseudogene TRBV3-2) and TRBJ2-7; 9 bases are shared with TRBD1. Germline CDR1 and CDR2: LGHDT and YNNKEL (reference sequence). Trimming took 4 bases from V and 2 from J; bases not matched to a gene: 6. The CDR3 is 15 residues long.

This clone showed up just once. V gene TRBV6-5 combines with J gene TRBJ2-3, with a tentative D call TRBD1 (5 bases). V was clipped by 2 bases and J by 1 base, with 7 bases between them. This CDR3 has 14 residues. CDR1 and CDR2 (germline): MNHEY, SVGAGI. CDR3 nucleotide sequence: TGTGCCAGCAGTTACGGGGCGGGCACAGATACGCAGTATTTT. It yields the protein CASSYGAGTDTQYF.

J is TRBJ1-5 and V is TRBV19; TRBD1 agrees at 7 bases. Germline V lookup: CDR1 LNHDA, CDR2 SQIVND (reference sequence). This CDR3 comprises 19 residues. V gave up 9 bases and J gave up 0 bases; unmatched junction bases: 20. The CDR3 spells CASTDRYYTTTLSNQPQHF. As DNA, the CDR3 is TGTGCCAGCACGGACAGGTACTACACCACCACACTTAGCAATCAGCCCCAGCATTTT.

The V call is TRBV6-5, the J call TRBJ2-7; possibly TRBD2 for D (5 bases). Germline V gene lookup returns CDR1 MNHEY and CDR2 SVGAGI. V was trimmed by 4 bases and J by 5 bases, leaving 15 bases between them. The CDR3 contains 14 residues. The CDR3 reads CASSFTGYVDEQYF. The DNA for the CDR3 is TGTGCCAGCAGTTTCACGGGGTATGTGGACGAGCAGTACTTC.

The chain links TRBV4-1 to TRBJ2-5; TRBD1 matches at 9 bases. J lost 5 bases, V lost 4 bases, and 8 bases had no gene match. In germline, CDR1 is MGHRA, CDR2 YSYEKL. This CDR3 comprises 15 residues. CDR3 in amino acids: CASSRLGQGSETQYF. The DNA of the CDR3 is TGCGCCAGCAGCCGGCTGGGACAGGGTTCCGAGACCCAGTACTTC.

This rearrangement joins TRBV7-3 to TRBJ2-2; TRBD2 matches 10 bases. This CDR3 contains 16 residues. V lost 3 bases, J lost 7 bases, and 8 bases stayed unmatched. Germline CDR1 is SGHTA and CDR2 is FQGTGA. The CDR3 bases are TGTGCCAGCAGCTTGGGGCTAGCGGGGGATGACGGGGAGCTGTTTTTT. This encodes CASSLGLAGDDGELFF.

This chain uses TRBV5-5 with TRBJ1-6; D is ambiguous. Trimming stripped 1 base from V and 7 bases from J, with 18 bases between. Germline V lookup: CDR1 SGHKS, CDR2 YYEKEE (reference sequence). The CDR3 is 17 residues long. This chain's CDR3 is CASSLWVDEVTNSPLHF. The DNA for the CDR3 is TGTGCCAGCAGCTTGTGGGTCGATGAGGTTACAAATTCACCCCTCCACTTT.

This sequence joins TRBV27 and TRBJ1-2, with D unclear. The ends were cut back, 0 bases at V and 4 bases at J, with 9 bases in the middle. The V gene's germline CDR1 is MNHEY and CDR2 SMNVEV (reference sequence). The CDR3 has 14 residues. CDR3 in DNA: TGTGCCAGCAGTTTATCAGGCGGAGGCTATGGCTACACCTTC. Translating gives CASSLSGGGYGYTF.

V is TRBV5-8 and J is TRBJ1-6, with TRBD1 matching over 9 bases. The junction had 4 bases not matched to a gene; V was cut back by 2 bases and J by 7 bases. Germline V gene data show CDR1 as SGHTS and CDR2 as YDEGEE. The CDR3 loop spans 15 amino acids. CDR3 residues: CASSFGDRENSPLHF. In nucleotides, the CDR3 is TGTGCCAGCAGCTTTGGGGACAGGGAAAATTCACCCCTCCACTTT. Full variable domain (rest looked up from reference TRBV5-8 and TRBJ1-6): EAGVTQSPTHLIKTRGQQATLRCSPISGHTSVYWYQQALGLGLQFLLWYDEGEERNRGNFPPRFSGRQFPNYSSELNVNALELEDSALYLCASSFGDRENSPLHFGNGTRLTVT.